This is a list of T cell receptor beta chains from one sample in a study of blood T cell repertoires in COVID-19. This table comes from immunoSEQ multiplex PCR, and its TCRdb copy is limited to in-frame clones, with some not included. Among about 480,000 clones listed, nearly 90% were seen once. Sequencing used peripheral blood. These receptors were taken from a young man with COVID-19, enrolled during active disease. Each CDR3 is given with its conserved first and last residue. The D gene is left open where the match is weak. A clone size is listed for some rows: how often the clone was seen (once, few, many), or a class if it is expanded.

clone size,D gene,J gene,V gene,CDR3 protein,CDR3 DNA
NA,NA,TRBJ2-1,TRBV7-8,CASSLRQVLSGFF,TGTGCCAGCAGCTTAAGACAGGTGCTAAGTGGGTTCTTC
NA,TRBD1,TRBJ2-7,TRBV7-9,CASSPQGVPSYEQYF,TGTGCCAGCAGCCCACAGGGGGTCCCCTCCTACGAGCAGTACTTC
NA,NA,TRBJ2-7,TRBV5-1,CASRGTDFYEQYF,TGCGCCAGCCGGGGGACAGATTTTTACGAGCAGTACTTC
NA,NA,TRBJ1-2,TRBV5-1,CASSSLTEGYTF,TGCGCCAGCAGCTCCCTCACAGAAGGCTACACCTTC
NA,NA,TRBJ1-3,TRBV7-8,CATKGLHSGNTIYF,TGTGCCACCAAGGGACTTCACTCCGGAAACACCATATATTTT
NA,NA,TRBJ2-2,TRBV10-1,CASSEQGEGGELFF,TGCGCCAGCAGTGAACAGGGCGAGGGCGGGGAGCTGTTTTTT
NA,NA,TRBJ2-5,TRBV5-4,CASSFGQFSAQYF,TGTGCCAGCAGCTTCGGACAGTTTTCGGCCCAGTACTTC
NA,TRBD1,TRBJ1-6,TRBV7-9,CASSFGDRKPSPLHF,TGTGCCAGCAGTTTCGGGGACAGGAAGCCCTCACCCCTCCACTTT
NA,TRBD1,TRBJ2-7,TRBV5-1,CASSLGPGGTGSEQYF,TGCGCCAGCAGCTTGGGACCCGGAGGGACAGGGTCCGAGCAGTACTTC
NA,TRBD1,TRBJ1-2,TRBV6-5,CASRLDRGAYGYTF,TGTGCCAGCAGGTTGGACAGGGGAGCCTATGGCTACACCTTC
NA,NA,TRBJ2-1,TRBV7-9,CASSPAGSSYNEQFF,TGTGCCAGCAGCCCGGCTGGGAGCTCCTACAATGAGCAGTTCTTC
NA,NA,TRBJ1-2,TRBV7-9,CASSLDRVSYTF,TGTGCCAGCAGCTTAGACAGGGTTTCCTACACCTTC
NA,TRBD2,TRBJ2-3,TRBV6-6,CASSPRGGERGEVHTQYF,TGTGCCAGCAGTCCCCGGGGGGGAGAACGAGGAGAAGTTCATACGCAGTATTTT
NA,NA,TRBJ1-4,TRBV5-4,CASSLVSRRDEKLFF,TGTGCCAGCAGCTTGGTGTCCAGGAGGGATGAAAAACTGTTTTTT
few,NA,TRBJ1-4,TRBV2,CASSEEIATNEKLFF,TGTGCCAGCAGTGAGGAGATAGCAACTAATGAAAAACTGTTTTTT
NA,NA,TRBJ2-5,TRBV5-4,CASSFPSKETQYF,TGTGCCAGCAGCTTTCCTAGCAAGGAGACCCAGTACTTC
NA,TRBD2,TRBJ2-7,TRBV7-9,CASSLGTSGIGYEQYF,TGTGCCAGCAGCTTGGGGACTAGCGGGATTGGGTACGAGCAGTACTTC
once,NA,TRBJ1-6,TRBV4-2,CASSQDWPRGSPLHF,TGTGCCAGCAGCCAAGATTGGCCGAGAGGATCACCCCTCCACTTT
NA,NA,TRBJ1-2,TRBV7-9,CASSLGTGYGYTF,TGTGCCAGCAGCTTAGGGACTGGGTATGGCTACACCTTC
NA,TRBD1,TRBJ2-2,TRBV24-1,CATKQGAGGELFF,TGTGCCACCAAACAGGGGGCAGGCGGGGAGCTGTTTTTT
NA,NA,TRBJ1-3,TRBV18,CASSPPLGEGNTIYF,TGTGCCAGCTCACCTCCGTTGGGAGAAGGAAACACCATATATTTT
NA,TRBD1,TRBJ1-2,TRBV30,CASEQGTFYGYTF,TGTGCCTCCGAACAGGGGACATTCTATGGCTACACCTTC
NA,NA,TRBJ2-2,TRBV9,CASSVTPGYTGELFF,TGTGCCAGCAGCGTGACCCCGGGGTACACCGGGGAGCTGTTTTTT
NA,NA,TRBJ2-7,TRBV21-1,CASSKQRGLAGYEQYF,TGTGCCAGCAGCAAACAGCGGGGGCTAGCGGGCTACGAGCAGTACTTC
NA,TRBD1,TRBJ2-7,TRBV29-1,CSVEEGDRGDPYEQYF,TGCAGCGTTGAAGAGGGTGACAGGGGAGATCCCTACGAGCAGTACTTC
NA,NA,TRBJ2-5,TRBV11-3,CASSSLEDQYF,TGTGCCAGCAGCTCACTTGAGGACCAGTACTTC
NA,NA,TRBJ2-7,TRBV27,CASSLRAGGYEQYF,TGTGCCAGCAGTTTACGGGCAGGAGGTTACGAGCAGTACTTC
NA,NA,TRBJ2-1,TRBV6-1,CASSAPDKLHHNEQFF,TGTGCCAGCAGTGCCCCGGACAAACTCCATCACAATGAGCAGTTCTTC
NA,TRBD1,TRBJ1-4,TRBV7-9,CASSLRQGGDEKLFF,TGTGCCAGCAGCTTACGACAGGGGGGTGACGAAAAACTGTTTTTT
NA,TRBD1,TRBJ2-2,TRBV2,CASRTGTGVYKNTGELFF,TGTGCCAGCAGAACCGGGACAGGGGTGTATAAGAATACCGGGGAGCTGTTTTTT
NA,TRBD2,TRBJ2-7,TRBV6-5,CASSFLSGRGGYEQYF,TGTGCCAGCAGTTTCCTTAGCGGGAGGGGGGGCTACGAGCAGTACTTC
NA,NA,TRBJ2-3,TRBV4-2,CASSQEGGGETDTQYF,TGTGCCAGCAGCCAAGAAGGCGGGGGCGAGACAGATACGCAGTATTTT
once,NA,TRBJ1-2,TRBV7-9,CASSAKPNYGYTF,TGTGCCAGCAGCGCCAAGCCTAACTATGGCTACACCTTC
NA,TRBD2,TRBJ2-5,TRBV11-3,CASKLGAGGQQETQYF,TGTGCCAGCAAACTCGGAGCGGGAGGGCAGCAAGAGACCCAGTACTTC
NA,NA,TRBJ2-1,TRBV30,CAWTSYNEQFF,TGTGCCTGGACTTCTTACAATGAGCAGTTCTTC
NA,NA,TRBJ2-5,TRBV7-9,CASSLERGFGETQYF,TGTGCCAGCAGCTTAGAAAGGGGGTTCGGGGAGACCCAGTACTTC
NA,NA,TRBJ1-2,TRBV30,CAWSVSGTGAYGYTF,TGTGCCTGGAGCGTTTCCGGGACTGGCGCATATGGCTACACCTTC
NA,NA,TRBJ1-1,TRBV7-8,CASSLQGSGTEAFF,TGTGCCAGCAGCTTACAGGGGTCAGGCACTGAAGCTTTCTTT
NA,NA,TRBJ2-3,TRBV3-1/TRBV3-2,CASSQRTGEITDTQYF,TGTGCCAGCAGCCAACGGACCGGGGAGATCACAGATACGCAGTATTTT
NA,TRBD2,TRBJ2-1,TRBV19,CASSRLAVYNEQFF,TGTGCCAGTAGTCGACTAGCGGTCTACAATGAGCAGTTCTTC
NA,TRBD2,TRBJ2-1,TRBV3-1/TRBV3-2,CASSHERGGRWFF,TGTGCCAGCAGCCATGAGCGGGGGGGCCGATGGTTCTTC
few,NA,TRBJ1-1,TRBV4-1,CASGDSGVTEAFF,TGCGCCAGCGGTGACTCAGGGGTCACTGAAGCTTTCTTT
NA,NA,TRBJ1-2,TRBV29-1,CSVEGSGNGYTF,TGCAGCGTTGAAGGCTCAGGGAATGGCTACACCTTC
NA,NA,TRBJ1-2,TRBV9,CASRSQGWGYTF,TGTGCCAGCAGGAGCCAGGGGTGGGGCTACACCTTC
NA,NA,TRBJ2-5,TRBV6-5,CASRNRVRETQYF,TGTGCCAGCAGAAACAGGGTTCGCGAGACCCAGTACTTC
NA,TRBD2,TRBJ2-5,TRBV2,CASPMSSGRVETQYF,TGTGCCAGCCCAATGAGTAGCGGGAGGGTCGAGACCCAGTACTTC
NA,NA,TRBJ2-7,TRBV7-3,CASSLRGGLIYEQYF,TGTGCCAGCAGCTTAAGAGGTGGACTGATCTACGAGCAGTACTTC
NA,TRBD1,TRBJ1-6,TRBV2,CASSDEGARGNSPLHF,TGTGCCAGCAGTGACGAGGGGGCACGTGGGAATTCACCCCTCCACTTT
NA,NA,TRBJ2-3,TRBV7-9,CASSSSGTRHLPYTQYF,TGTGCCAGCAGCTCATCCGGGACTCGCCACTTACCTTATACGCAGTATTTT
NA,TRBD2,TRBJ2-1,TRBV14,CASSPAGGRGAYNEQFF,TGTGCCAGCAGCCCAGCCGGGGGTCGGGGGGCCTACAATGAGCAGTTCTTC
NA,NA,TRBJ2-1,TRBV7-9,CASSSPTDPYNEQFF,TGTGCCAGCAGCTCACCGACAGATCCCTACAATGAGCAGTTCTTC
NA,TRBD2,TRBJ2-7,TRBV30,CAWSVKTSIYEQYF,TGTGCCTGGAGTGTAAAGACTAGCATCTACGAGCAGTACTTC
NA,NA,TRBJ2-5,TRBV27,CASSFRGWQETQYF,TGTGCCAGCAGTTTTAGAGGGTGGCAAGAGACCCAGTACTTC